A single sample is the source of the 24 T cell receptor beta chains below, sequenced in a study of T cell responses to AZD1222 COVID-19 vaccine. The assay was immunoSEQ multiplex PCR, and TCRdb's table has in-frame clones only and misses some. This table holds roughly 150,000 clones, under 95% found once. Here the sequenced sample was peripheral blood, taken 28 days after the second AZD1222 dose. Receptors were obtained from an adult who received the AZD1222 COVID-19 vaccine.

The CDR3 DNA reads as TGTGCCAGCAGTTACTGGGGGGACATCGGTGATGGCTACACCTTC. Its translation is CASSYWGDIGDGYTF. This chain links TRBV6-2 or TRBV6-3 with TRBJ1-2, with D possibly being TRBD1 (6 bases). Germline CDR1 is MNHEY and CDR2 is SVGEGT. V was cut by 1 base and J by 6 bases, with 15 bases left in between. CDR3 length equals 15 residues.

This rearrangement joins TRBV19 to TRBJ1-2; 7 bases fit TRBD1. Germline V gives CDR1 LNHDA, CDR2 SQIVND (reference sequence). The CDR3 has 14 amino acids. V shed 10 bases and J 4 bases; nucleotides not matched to a gene: 12. CDR3 in amino acids: CATRQGLNSYGYTF. CDR3 nucleotide sequence: TGTGCCACGAGACAGGGCCTAAACTCCTATGGCTACACCTTC.

The V call is TRBV28, the J call TRBJ1-5; D gene unclear. The V end was cut by 1 base, the J end by 5 bases, with 9 bases between. The CDR3 covers 14 residues. Germline V lookup: CDR1 MDHEN, CDR2 SYDVKM. CDR3 nucleotide sequence: TGTGCCAGCAGTTTATCCAGGCATGATCAGCCCCAGCATTTT. Translated: CASSLSRHDQPQHF.

This chain joins TRBV5-1 and TRBJ1-6; weak D call: TRBD1 (6 bases). The CDR3 loop spans 15 amino acids. Germline assignment: CDR1 SGHRS and CDR2 YFSETQ. Trimming cost V 0 bases and J 7 bases, with 11 bases left between them. The chain's CDR3 is CASSLDRARNSPLHF. The CDR3 nucleotides read TGCGCCAGCAGCTTGGACAGGGCTAGGAATTCACCCCTCCACTTT.

The V gene is TRBV6-5, the J gene TRBJ2-7; D is possibly TRBD1 (5 bases). V lost 5 bases and J 3 bases, leaving 14 bases between the germline ends. CDR3 size: 14 residues. Germline CDR1 and CDR2: MNHEY and SVGAGI. CDR3 nucleotides: TGTGCCAGCAGTCGGCAGGGAAAGTACTACGAGCAGTACTTC. Translating it yields CASSRQGKYYEQYF.

The chain couples TRBV12-3 or TRBV12-4 to TRBJ1-6, with D possibly being TRBD1 (6 bases). This CDR3 region has 13 residues. The V gene lost 8 bases and the J gene lost 6 bases, with 11 bases spanning the gap. The CDR3 reads CASGEQGNSPLHF. The CDR3 nucleotides are TGTGCCAGCGGGGAACAGGGTAATTCACCCCTCCACTTT.

This clone was counted a single time. V gene TRBV12-3 or TRBV12-4 combines with J gene TRBJ1-2, with D perhaps matching TRBD1 (5 bases). V was shortened by 3 bases and J by 13 bases, with 12 bases between the two germline ends. The CDR3 is made up of 11 amino acids. The CDR3 here is CASSFNRGATF. CDR3 DNA sequence: TGTGCCAGCAGTTTTAATAGGGGAGCCACCTTC.

The V call is TRBV19, the J call TRBJ2-3; 10 nucleotides line up with TRBD2. The J segment lost 5 bases and the V segment lost 5 bases, leaving 19 bases of the junction unmatched. This CDR3 spans 19 amino acids. Germline V gives CDR1 LNHDA, CDR2 SQIVND (reference sequence). The CDR3 region has the DNA TGTGCCAGTAGTCCCAGCGTGGGGGAGGCTAGCGGGAGAAAAGATACGCAGTATTTT. This sequence encodes CASSPSVGEASGRKDTQYF.

The chain employs TRBV18 and TRBJ1-5; 8 bases are shared with TRBD1. The germline V gene encodes CDR1 KGHSH and CDR2 LQKENI. The length of the CDR3 is 13 residues. V lost 6 bases and J lost 6; bases outside the gene matches: 4. DNA for the CDR3: TGTGCCAGCTCGACAGGGGAAGGTCAGCCCCAGCATTTT. Its translation: CASSTGEGQPQHF.

The DNA for the CDR3 is TGTGCCAGCAGTTACTCGGGGGAGAGTGGGTTCTTC. It is translated as CASSYSGESGFF. This sequence joins TRBV6-6 and TRBJ2-1; D possibly uses TRBD1 or TRBD2 (5 bases each). CDR1 is MNHNY and CDR2 is SVGAGI in the germline V gene (reference sequence). V was cut by 0 bases and J by 15 bases, with 12 bases left in between. CDR3 size: 12 residues.

This rearrangement joins TRBV19 to TRBJ2-1, with D unclear. Germline CDR1 and CDR2: LNHDA and SQIVND (reference sequence). CDR3 length: 13 amino acids. The germline V and J ends were trimmed by 0 bases and 5 bases, with 5 bases remaining between them. CDR3 in DNA: TGTGCCAGTAGTATAGAAACGAACAATGAGCAGTTCTTC. Amino acids: CASSIETNNEQFF.

The CDR3 is CASSPSAGYYNEQFF. The DNA of the CDR3 is TGCGCCAGCAGCCCCTCGGCCGGGTATTACAATGAGCAGTTCTTC. This sequence joins TRBV4-3 and TRBJ2-1, with D uncertain. CDR1 is LGHNA, CDR2 YSLEER, per germline. This CDR3 has 15 amino acids. V was shortened by 4 bases and J by 4 bases, with 14 bases between the two germline ends.

This chain uses TRBV19 with TRBJ2-2; no reliable D call. Trimming took off 4 bases at V and 6 bases at J, with 9 bases between the two ends. Germline CDR1 and CDR2: LNHDA and SQIVND (reference sequence). The CDR3 has 13 residues. CDR3 bases: TGTGCCAGTAGTACCCACACGGCCGGGGAGCTGTTTTTT. Protein sequence: CASSTHTAGELFF.

V usage is TRBV7-9 and J usage is TRBJ1-3; D unresolved. The germline V gene has CDR1 SEHNR and CDR2 FQNEAQ (reference sequence). The CDR3 has 13 residues. Trimming pared 4 bases from V and 6 bases from J, leaving 10 bases between. CDR3 nucleotide sequence: TGTGCCAGCAGCTACATAGTATTAAACACCATATATTTT. It is translated as CASSYIVLNTIYF.

This CDR3 reads CASSLNPSGNQETQYF. The CDR3, as DNA: TGTGCCAGCAGCTTAAACCCTAGCGGGAATCAAGAGACCCAGTACTTC. The rearrangement joins TRBV7-3 to TRBJ2-5, with TRBD2 identical over 9 bases. J lost 2 bases, V lost 1 base, and 5 bases had no gene match. This CDR3 contains 16 residues. The germline CDR1 and CDR2 sequences are SGHTA and FQGTGA. The full variable domain, completed using reference TRBV7-3 and TRBJ2-5, is GAGVSQTPSNKVTEKGKYVELRCDPISGHTALYWYRQSLGQGPEFLIYFQGTGAADDSGLPNDRFFAVRPEGSVSTLKIQRTERGDSAVYLCASSLNPSGNQETQYFGPGTRLLVL.

The table lists this clone with a count of one. The chain is built from TRBV5-4 and TRBJ2-5; D perhaps matches TRBD2 (6 bases). The germline V and J ends were trimmed by 2 bases and 7 bases, with 15 bases remaining between them. The CDR3 spans 14 residues. In germline, CDR1 is SGHNT, CDR2 YYREEE (reference sequence). The CDR3: CASSFPRDGGTQYF. The CDR3 DNA is TGTGCCAGCAGCTTTCCGCGGGATGGGGGGACCCAGTACTTC.

The V call is TRBV2, the J call TRBJ2-3; possible D gene TRBD2, 6 bases. V gave up 8 bases and J gave up 3 bases, with 12 bases separating them. Looked up from germline, CDR1 is SNHLY and CDR2 is FYNNEI. The CDR3 is made up of 13 amino acids. The CDR3 DNA reads as TGTGCCAGCTTGCGGGATTTGACAGATACGCAGTATTTT. Translating it yields CASLRDLTDTQYF.

V is TRBV5-4 and J is TRBJ2-7; 9 bases are shared with TRBD1. CDR3 size: 13 residues. Germline CDR1 and CDR2: SGHNT and YYREEE (reference sequence). V shed 3 bases and J 6 bases; nucleotides not matched to a gene: 4. The CDR3 loop is CASSWGQGGEQYF. The CDR3 DNA reads TGTGCCAGCAGCTGGGGACAGGGAGGCGAGCAGTACTTC. Combining the CDR3 with reference TRBV5-4 and TRBJ2-7 gives the whole variable domain ETGVTQSPTHLIKTRGQQVTLRCSSQSGHNTVSWYQQALGQGPQFIFQYYREEENGRGNFPPRFSGLQFPNYSSELNVNALELDDSALYLCASSWGQGGEQYFGPGTRLTVT.

The chain joins TRBV6-2 or TRBV6-3 to TRBJ2-7; D ambiguous. The germline gives CDR1 MNHEY, CDR2 SVGEGT. The V and J ends lost 5 bases and 1 base respectively, with 9 bases between them. The CDR3 is 13 amino acids. For the CDR3, the DNA is TGTGCCAGCAGTCCCTTTGCTTCCTACGAGCAGTACTTC. Its protein is CASSPFASYEQYF.

This rearrangement joins TRBV7-9 to TRBJ2-2; TRBD1 aligns across 7 bases. Per germline, CDR1 SEHNR and CDR2 FQNEAQ (reference sequence). After removal of 5 bases from V and 1 base from J, the junction contained 10 bases not matched to a gene. The CDR3 totals 17 residues. The CDR3: CASSTTRDSLNTGELFF. The CDR3 DNA reads TGTGCCAGCAGCACTACAAGGGACAGTCTGAACACCGGGGAGCTGTTTTTT. The complete variable domain, with remaining parts taken from reference TRBV7-9 and TRBJ2-2, reads DTGVSQNPRHKITKRGQNVTFRCDPISEHNRLYWYRQTLGQGPEFLTYFQNEAQLEKSRLLSDRFSAERPKGSFSTLEIQRTEQGDSAMYLCASSTTRDSLNTGELFFGEGSRLTVL.

The V call is TRBV6-1, the J call TRBJ2-7, with 12 bases aligning to TRBD1. Germline-derived CDR1 and CDR2 are MNHNS and SASEGT. This CDR3 spans 15 amino acids. Losses at the gene ends were 3 bases for V and 6 bases for J; bases not matched to a gene: 6. The CDR3 reads CASSDGDRGRPEQYF. The CDR3, as DNA: TGTGCCAGCAGTGATGGGGACAGGGGGCGACCCGAGCAGTACTTC.

V gene TRBV7-2 combines with J gene TRBJ2-1; 8 bases match TRBD2. V dropped 5 bases and J dropped 2; count of bases not matched to a gene: 5. From germline, CDR1 is SGHTA and CDR2 FQGNSA. CDR3 size: 15 residues. This chain's CDR3 is CASSVTSGPYNEQFF. CDR3 nucleotides: TGTGCCAGCAGCGTTACTAGCGGACCCTACAATGAGCAGTTCTTC.

The rearrangement joins TRBV11-2 to TRBJ1-1; tentative D call: TRBD1 (6 bases). V gave up 1 base and J gave up 3 bases, with 9 bases separating them. Germline CDR1 and CDR2: SGHAT and FQNNGV. The CDR3 extends over 14 amino acids. The CDR3 loop reads CASSLGPGDTEAFF. For the CDR3, the DNA is TGTGCCAGCAGCTTAGGCCCAGGGGACACTGAAGCTTTCTTT.

The chain couples TRBV6-5 to TRBJ1-2, with D unresolved. The CDR3 consists of 15 residues. The V and J ends lost 5 bases and 4 bases respectively, with 17 bases between them. Germline-derived CDR1 and CDR2 are MNHEY and SVGAGI. In DNA, the CDR3 is TGTGCCAGCAGTCCGGATGTCGAGTGGGGCTATGGCTACACCTTC. Residues: CASSPDVEWGYGYTF.